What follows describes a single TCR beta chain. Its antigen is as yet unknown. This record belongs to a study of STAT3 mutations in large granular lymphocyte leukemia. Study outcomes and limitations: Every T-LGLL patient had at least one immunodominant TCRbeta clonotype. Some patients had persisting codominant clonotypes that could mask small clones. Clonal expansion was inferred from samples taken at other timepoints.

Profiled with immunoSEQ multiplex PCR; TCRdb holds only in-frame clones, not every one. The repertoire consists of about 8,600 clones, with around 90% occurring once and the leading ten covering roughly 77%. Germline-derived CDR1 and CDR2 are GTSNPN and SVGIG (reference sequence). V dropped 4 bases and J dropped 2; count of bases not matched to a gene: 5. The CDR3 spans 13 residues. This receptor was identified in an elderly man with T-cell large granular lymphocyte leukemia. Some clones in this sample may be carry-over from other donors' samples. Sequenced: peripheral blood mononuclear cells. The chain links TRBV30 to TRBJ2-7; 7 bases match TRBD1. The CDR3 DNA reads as TGTGCCTGGATCCACAGGGGAACCTACGAGCAGTACTTC. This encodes CAWIHRGTYEQYF.